This T cell receptor beta chain was profiled in a study of shared clonotypes between healthy human individuals. Study-level results: Across subsets, estimated richness was generally greater for naive than for memory populations.

Libraries were prepared by immunoSEQ multiplex PCR; TCRdb keeps only in-frame clonotypes and omits some of them. Of 950,000 to 1,100,000 clones listed, 65% to 80% are singletons. As concerns this clone: The antigen remains unidentified. One end of the junction fails to match germline, which may point to a read error.

Germline CDR1 SSHAT, CDR2 FNYEAQ (reference sequence). The CDR3 covers 15 residues. The sample taken for sequencing was memory CD4+ T cells sorted from blood. The subset is: CD45RA-negative fraction. This TCR derives from a man aged 18 to 35 in good health. The rearrangement joins TRBV7-7 to TRBJ2-3, with 9 bases matching TRBD2. CDR3 region: CASSFTSGSTDTQYF. CDR3 bases: TGTGCTAGCAGCTTCACTAGCGGGAGCACAGATACGCAGTATTTT.